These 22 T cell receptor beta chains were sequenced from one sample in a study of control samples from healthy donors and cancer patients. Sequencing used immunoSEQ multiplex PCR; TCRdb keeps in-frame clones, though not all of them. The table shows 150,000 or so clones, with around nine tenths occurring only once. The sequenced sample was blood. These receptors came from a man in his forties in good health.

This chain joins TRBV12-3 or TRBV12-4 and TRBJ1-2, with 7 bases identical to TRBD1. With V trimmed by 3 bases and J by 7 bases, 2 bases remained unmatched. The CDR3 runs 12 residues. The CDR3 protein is CASSLTGSGYTF. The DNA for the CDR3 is TGTGCCAGCAGTTTGACAGGGTCTGGCTACACCTTC.

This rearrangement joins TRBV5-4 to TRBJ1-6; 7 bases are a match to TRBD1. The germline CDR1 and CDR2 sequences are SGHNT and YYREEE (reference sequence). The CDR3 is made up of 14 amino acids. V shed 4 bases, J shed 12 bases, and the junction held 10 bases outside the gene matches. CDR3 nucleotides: TGTGCCAGCAGCCGTGGGACAGAGCTTTTACCCCTCCACTTT. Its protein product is CASSRGTELLPLHF.

CDR3 nucleotide sequence: TGTGCCAGCAGGAGACATGAGATCACCGGGGAGCTGTTTTTT. The encoded protein is CASRRHEITGELFF. This sequence joins TRBV6-5 and TRBJ2-2; D uncertain. Germline V lookup: CDR1 MNHEY, CDR2 SVGAGI. Deletions cut 6 bases from V and 4 bases from J, with 12 bases between. The CDR3 is 14 amino acids.

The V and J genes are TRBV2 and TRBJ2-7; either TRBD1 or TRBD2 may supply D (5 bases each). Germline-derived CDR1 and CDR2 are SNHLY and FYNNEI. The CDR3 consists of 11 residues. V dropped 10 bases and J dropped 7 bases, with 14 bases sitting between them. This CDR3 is CAIDRGREQYF. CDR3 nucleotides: TGTGCCATCGACCGGGGCCGGGAGCAGTACTTC.

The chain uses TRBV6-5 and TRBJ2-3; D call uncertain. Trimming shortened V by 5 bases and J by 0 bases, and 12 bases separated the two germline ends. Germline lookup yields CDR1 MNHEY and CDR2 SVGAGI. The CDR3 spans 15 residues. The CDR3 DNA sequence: TGTGCCAGCAGTCCCCCCGCGGCTAGCACAGATACGCAGTATTTT. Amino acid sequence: CASSPPAASTDTQYF.

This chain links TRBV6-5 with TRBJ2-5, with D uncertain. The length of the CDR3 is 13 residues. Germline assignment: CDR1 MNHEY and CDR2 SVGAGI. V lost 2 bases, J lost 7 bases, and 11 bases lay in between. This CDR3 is CASSYPGLGTQYF. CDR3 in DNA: TGTGCCAGCAGTTACCCCGGCCTCGGGACCCAGTACTTC.

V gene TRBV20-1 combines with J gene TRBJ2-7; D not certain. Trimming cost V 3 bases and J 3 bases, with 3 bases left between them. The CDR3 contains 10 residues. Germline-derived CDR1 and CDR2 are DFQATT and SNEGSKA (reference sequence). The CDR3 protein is CSARGYEQYF. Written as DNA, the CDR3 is TGCAGTGCTAGGGGCTACGAGCAGTACTTC.

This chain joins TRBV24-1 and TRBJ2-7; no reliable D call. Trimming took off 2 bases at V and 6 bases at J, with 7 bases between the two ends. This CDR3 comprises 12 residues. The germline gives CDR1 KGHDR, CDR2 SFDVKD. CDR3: CATSDYLGEQYF. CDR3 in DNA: TGTGCCACCAGTGATTACTTGGGCGAGCAGTACTTC.

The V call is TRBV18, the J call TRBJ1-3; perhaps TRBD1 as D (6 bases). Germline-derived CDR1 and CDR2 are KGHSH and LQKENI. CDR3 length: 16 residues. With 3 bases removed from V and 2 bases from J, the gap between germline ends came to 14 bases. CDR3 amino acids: CASSPQEGGPGNTIYF. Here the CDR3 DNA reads TGTGCCAGCTCACCGCAGGAAGGGGGTCCTGGAAACACCATATATTTT.

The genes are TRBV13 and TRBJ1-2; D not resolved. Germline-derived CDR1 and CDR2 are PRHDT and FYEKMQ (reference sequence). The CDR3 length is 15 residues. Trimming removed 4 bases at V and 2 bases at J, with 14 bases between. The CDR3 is CASSSAEDLNYGYTF. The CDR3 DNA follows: TGTGCCAGCAGCTCCGCCGAGGACTTGAACTATGGCTACACCTTC.

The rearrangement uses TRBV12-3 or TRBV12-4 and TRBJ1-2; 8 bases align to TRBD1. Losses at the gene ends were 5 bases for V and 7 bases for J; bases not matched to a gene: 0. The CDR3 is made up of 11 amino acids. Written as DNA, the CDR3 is TGTGCCAGCAGTACAGGGGGTGGCTACACCTTC. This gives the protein CASSTGGGYTF.

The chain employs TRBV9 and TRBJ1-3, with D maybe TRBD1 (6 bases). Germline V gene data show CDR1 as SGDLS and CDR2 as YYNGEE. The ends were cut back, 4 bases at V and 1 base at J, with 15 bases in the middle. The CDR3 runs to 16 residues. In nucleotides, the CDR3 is TGTGCCAGCAGCCCTTGGGGAGGGGGGTCTGGAAACACCATATATTTT. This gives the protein CASSPWGGGSGNTIYF. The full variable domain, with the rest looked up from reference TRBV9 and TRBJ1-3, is DSGVTQTPKHLITATGQRVTLRCSPRSGDLSVYWYQQSLDQGLQFLIQYYNGEERAKGNILERFSAQQFPDLHSELNLSSLELGDSALYFCASSPWGGGSGNTIYFGEGSWLTVV.

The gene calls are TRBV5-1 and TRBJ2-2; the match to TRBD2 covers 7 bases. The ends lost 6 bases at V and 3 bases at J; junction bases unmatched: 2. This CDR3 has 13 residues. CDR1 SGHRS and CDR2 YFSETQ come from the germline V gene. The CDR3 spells CASNAGDTGELFF. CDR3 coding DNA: TGCGCCAGCAACGCGGGGGACACCGGGGAGCTGTTTTTT.

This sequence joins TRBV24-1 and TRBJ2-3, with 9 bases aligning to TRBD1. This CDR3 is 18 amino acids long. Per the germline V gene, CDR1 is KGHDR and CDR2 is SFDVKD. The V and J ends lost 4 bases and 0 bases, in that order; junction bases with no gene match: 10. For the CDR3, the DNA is TGTGCCACCAGTGACCCGACAGGGGGGGGACTGAGCACAGATACGCAGTATTTT. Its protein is CATSDPTGGGLSTDTQYF.

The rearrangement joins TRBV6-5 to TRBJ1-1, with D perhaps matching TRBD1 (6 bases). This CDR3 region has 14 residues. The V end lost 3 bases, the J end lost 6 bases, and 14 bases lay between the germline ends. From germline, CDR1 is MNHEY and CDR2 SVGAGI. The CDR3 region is CASSYLGGYPEAFF. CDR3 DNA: TGTGCCAGCAGTTATTTGGGGGGCTACCCTGAAGCTTTCTTT.

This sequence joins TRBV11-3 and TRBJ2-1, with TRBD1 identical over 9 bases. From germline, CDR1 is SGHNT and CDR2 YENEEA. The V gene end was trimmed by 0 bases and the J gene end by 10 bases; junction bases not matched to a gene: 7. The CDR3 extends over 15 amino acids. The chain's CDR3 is CASSLDAGQGGEQFF. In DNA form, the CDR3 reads TGTGCCAGCAGCTTAGACGCGGGACAGGGAGGGGAGCAGTTCTTC.

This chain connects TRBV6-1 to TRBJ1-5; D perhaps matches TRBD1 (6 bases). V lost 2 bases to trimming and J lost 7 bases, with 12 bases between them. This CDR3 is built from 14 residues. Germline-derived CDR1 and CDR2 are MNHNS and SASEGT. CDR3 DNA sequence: TGTGCCAGCAGTGAACGGACAGCGGGACAGCCCCAGCATTTT. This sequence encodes CASSERTAGQPQHF.

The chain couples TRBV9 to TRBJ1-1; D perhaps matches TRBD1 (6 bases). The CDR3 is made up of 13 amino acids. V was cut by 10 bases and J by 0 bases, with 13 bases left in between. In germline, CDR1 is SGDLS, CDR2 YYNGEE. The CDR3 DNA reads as TGTGCCCGGGAGCGACAGGTGAACACTGAAGCTTTCTTT. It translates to CARERQVNTEAFF.

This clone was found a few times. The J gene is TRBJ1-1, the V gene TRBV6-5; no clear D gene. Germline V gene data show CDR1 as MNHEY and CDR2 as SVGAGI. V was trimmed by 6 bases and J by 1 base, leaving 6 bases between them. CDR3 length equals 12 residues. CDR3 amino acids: CASSGRNTEAFF. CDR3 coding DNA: TGTGCCAGCAGCGGACGGAACACTGAAGCTTTCTTT.

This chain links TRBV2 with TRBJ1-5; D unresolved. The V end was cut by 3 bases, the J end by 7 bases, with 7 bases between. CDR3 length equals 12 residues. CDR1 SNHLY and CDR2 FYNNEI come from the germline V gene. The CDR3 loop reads CASSDSSQPQHF. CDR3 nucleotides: TGTGCCAGCAGTGACAGCTCACAGCCCCAGCATTTT.

Written as DNA, the CDR3 is TGTGCCAGCAGCTTAGATCGTGGTGAGCAGTTCTTC. Its protein is CASSLDRGEQFF. This rearrangement joins TRBV11-3 to TRBJ2-1; D ambiguous. V lost 0 bases and J lost 9, with 6 bases in between. This CDR3 has 12 amino acids. Germline lookup yields CDR1 SGHNT and CDR2 YENEEA. Looking up the rest from reference TRBV11-3 and TRBJ2-1 gives the full variable domain: EAGVVQSPRYKIIEKKQPVAFWCNPISGHNTLYWYLQNLGQGPELLIRYENEEAVDDSQLPKDRFSAERLKGVDSTLKIQPAELGDSAVYLCASSLDRGEQFFGPGTRLTVL.

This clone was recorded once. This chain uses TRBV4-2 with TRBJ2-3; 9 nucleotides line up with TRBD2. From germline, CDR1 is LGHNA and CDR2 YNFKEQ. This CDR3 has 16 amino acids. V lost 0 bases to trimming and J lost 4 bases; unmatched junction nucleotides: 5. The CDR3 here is CASSQEAGLAPDTQYF. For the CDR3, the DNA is TGTGCCAGCAGCCAAGAGGCGGGACTAGCCCCAGATACGCAGTATTTT.